These 28 T cell receptor beta chains share one sample of origin, sequenced in a study of cytomegalovirus exposure and HLA in healthy donors. The PCR used 60 Vbeta and 13 Jbeta primers. Profiled with immunoSEQ multiplex PCR; TCRdb holds only in-frame clones, not every one. The sample includes some 160,000 clones, 70% to 85% of them seen just once. Sequencing was performed on PBMCs. These receptor sequences come from a woman aged 25 to 45 in good health and CMV-seronegative.

This clone is a singleton in its sample. The genes are TRBV6-5 and TRBJ1-2; 9 bases are a match to TRBD1. CDR3 length: 14 residues. Germline values: CDR1 MNHEY, CDR2 SVGAGI. The V and J ends lost 3 bases and 5 bases, in that order; junction bases with no gene match: 4. The CDR3 reads CASSYGDRAYGYTF. CDR3 nucleotide sequence: TGTGCCAGCAGTTATGGGGACAGGGCTTATGGCTACACCTTC.

The chain links TRBV11-2 to TRBJ1-3; the match to TRBD1 covers 7 bases. The CDR3 spans 17 residues. V was pared by 5 bases and J by 0 bases, with 10 bases of the junction left unmatched. The germline gives CDR1 SGHAT, CDR2 FQNNGV. The CDR3 loop reads CASSPAGTDSSGNTIYF. CDR3 DNA sequence: TGTGCCAGCAGCCCCGCCGGGACAGACAGCTCTGGAAACACCATATATTTT.

This clone came up once. This chain links TRBV4-1 with TRBJ2-7, with D uncertain. V was shortened by 0 bases and J by 2 bases, with 11 bases between the two germline ends. The CDR3 is made up of 15 amino acids. Germline V gene sequence: CDR1 MGHRA, CDR2 YSYEKL. CDR3 residues: CASSQEASIPYEQYF. CDR3 bases: TGCGCCAGCAGCCAAGAGGCCTCAATTCCCTACGAGCAGTACTTC.

CDR3 coding DNA: TGTGCCAGCGGTGTAGTGGTGAACACTGAAGCTTTCTTT. This translates into CASGVVVNTEAFF. The gene calls are TRBV6-1 and TRBJ1-1; D remains ambiguous. V was cut by 8 bases and J by 0 bases, with 10 bases left in between. Germline assignment: CDR1 MNHNS and CDR2 SASEGT. The CDR3 has 13 amino acids.

J is TRBJ2-7 and V is TRBV19; 9 bases align to TRBD1. Trimming took 1 base from V and 7 from J; bases not matched to a gene: 2. The CDR3 is 13 amino acids. Germline V gene sequence: CDR1 LNHDA, CDR2 SQIVND (reference sequence). CDR3 region: CASSIGTGVEQYF. CDR3 DNA: TGTGCCAGTAGTATAGGGACAGGGGTTGAGCAGTACTTC.

The DNA for the CDR3 is TGTGCCAGCAAGGGGACAGGGGTTAACAATGAGCAGTTCTTC. Encoded protein: CASKGTGVNNEQFF. The rearrangement uses TRBV2 and TRBJ2-1, with 10 bases lining up with TRBD1. Germline trimming cut 7 bases from V and 5 bases from J; bases unmatched to any gene: 5. The CDR3 consists of 14 residues. Germline loops: CDR1 SNHLY, CDR2 FYNNEI.

The genes are TRBV5-4 and TRBJ2-7; tentative D call: TRBD2 (7 bases). Germline V lookup: CDR1 SGHNT, CDR2 YYREEE (reference sequence). Trimming took off 3 bases at V and 3 bases at J, with 13 bases between the two ends. The CDR3 contains 14 residues. CDR3 sequence: CASSSQRGGYEQYF. CDR3 nucleotide sequence: TGTGCCAGCAGCTCGCAAAGGGGGGGCTACGAGCAGTACTTC.

This clone was seen a single time. The rearrangement joins TRBV2 to TRBJ1-5, with D possibly TRBD1 on 5 matching bases. The V gene lost 4 bases and the J gene lost 4 bases, with 11 bases spanning the gap. The CDR3 loop spans 14 amino acids. Germline-derived CDR1 and CDR2 are SNHLY and FYNNEI. The CDR3 loop reads CASSGGERNQPQHF. CDR3 nucleotides: TGTGCCAGCAGTGGGGGGGAGAGAAATCAGCCCCAGCATTTT.

CDR3 sequence: CASSAFSGADGYTF. CDR3 nucleotides: TGTGCCAGCAGCGCCTTTTCAGGGGCGGATGGCTACACCTTC. The V call is TRBV5-5, the J call TRBJ1-2; a weak D match, TRBD1 (6 bases). V was trimmed by 4 bases and J by 6 bases, leaving 16 bases between them. The CDR3 is 14 amino acids. The V gene's germline CDR1 is SGHKS and CDR2 YYEKEE (reference sequence).

The chain links TRBV18 to TRBJ1-4; TRBD1 aligns across 9 bases. CDR1 and CDR2 (germline): KGHSH, LQKENI. The V and J ends lost 3 bases and 5 bases, in that order; junction bases with no gene match: 10. The CDR3 is 17 residues long. CDR3 sequence (DNA): TGTGCCAGCTCACCGCGGGTGTTCGGGACAGGGAATGAAAAACTGTTTTTT. This codes for CASSPRVFGTGNEKLFF.

V is TRBV19 and J is TRBJ2-1, with D tentatively TRBD1 (6 bases). This CDR3 region has 12 residues. With 9 bases removed from V and 7 bases from J, the gap between germline ends came to 13 bases. The germline gives CDR1 LNHDA, CDR2 SQIVND (reference sequence). This CDR3 reads CARRTEGNEQFF. The CDR3 DNA reads TGTGCCAGGAGGACAGAGGGGAATGAGCAGTTCTTC.

The CDR3 here is CASARTGGLRTDTQYF. The CDR3 DNA follows: TGTGCCAGCGCCCGAACGGGGGGGCTCCGCACAGATACGCAGTATTTT. This chain joins TRBV7-3 and TRBJ2-3; 8 positions match TRBD2. From germline, CDR1 is SGHTA and CDR2 FQGTGA. The J segment lost 1 base and the V segment lost 8 bases, leaving 11 bases of the junction unmatched. The CDR3 has 16 residues.

This rearrangement joins TRBV2 to TRBJ1-1, with 9 nucleotides matching TRBD1. V shed 1 base, J shed 9 bases, and the junction held 18 bases outside the gene matches. Germline V gene sequence: CDR1 SNHLY, CDR2 FYNNEI. This CDR3 comprises 18 residues. CDR3 nucleotides: TGTGCCAGCAGTGAAGGGGGGACAGGGTTTAGTGTTGGTGGGCAAGCTTTCTTT. Translation gives CASSEGGTGFSVGGQAFF.

This clone has just a few counts. The genes are TRBV7-8 and TRBJ1-1; 7 bases line up with TRBD1. The CDR3 has 14 amino acids. Trimming cost V 3 bases and J 11 bases; bases outside gene matches: 12. In germline, CDR1 is SGHVS, CDR2 FQNEAQ. In DNA, the CDR3 is TGTGCCAGCAGCTTCAGGACAGGCGCAAATGGGGCTTTCTTT. Protein: CASSFRTGANGAFF.

Written as DNA, the CDR3 is TGTGCCAGCAGCTTTACTAGCGCGAGCTCCTACGAGCAGTACTTC. Protein: CASSFTSASSYEQYF. This rearrangement joins TRBV11-2 to TRBJ2-7; 7 nucleotides align to TRBD2. Germline-derived CDR1 and CDR2 are SGHAT and FQNNGV. The CDR3 spans 15 residues. Trimming cost V 3 bases and J 0 bases; bases outside gene matches: 5.

The gene calls are TRBV5-6 and TRBJ2-5, with 9 bases that match TRBD1. After removal of 1 base from V and 0 bases from J, the junction contained 4 bases not matched to a gene. This CDR3 has 16 residues. Germline values: CDR1 SGHDT, CDR2 YYEEEE. In DNA, the CDR3 is TGTGCCAGCAGCTTGCTCGACAGGGGGTACCAAGAGACCCAGTACTTC. The encoded protein is CASSLLDRGYQETQYF.

CDR3 DNA: TGTGCCAGTAGTCCCCCTCGCGGGTTTTACAATGAGCAGTTCTTC. It encodes CASSPPRGFYNEQFF. This rearrangement joins TRBV19 to TRBJ2-1, with D possibly being TRBD2 (5 bases). The CDR3 covers 15 residues. Germline V gene data show CDR1 as LNHDA and CDR2 as SQIVND (reference sequence). Trimming cost V 5 bases and J 4 bases, with 15 bases left between them.

As DNA, the CDR3 is TGTGCCAGCAGCGGACAGGGGGCTCATTACGAGCAGTACTTC. Its protein is CASSGQGAHYEQYF. The chain uses TRBV6-5 and TRBJ2-7; 11 nucleotides match TRBD1. CDR1 is MNHEY and CDR2 is SVGAGI in the germline V gene. The CDR3 is 14 amino acids. Trimming cost V 6 bases and J 4 bases; bases outside gene matches: 5.

The V call is TRBV7-9, the J call TRBJ2-5, with D possibly being TRBD1 (5 bases). This CDR3 comprises 18 residues. V was clipped by 5 bases and J by 5 bases, with 27 bases between them. CDR1 and CDR2 (germline): SEHNR, FQNEAQ (reference sequence). CDR3 bases: TGTGCCAGCAGCCCCCCGCAGGGCTCGGTGGCTAGTAGCGAGACCCAGTACTTC. Translation gives CASSPPQGSVASSETQYF.

This chain joins TRBV29-1 and TRBJ1-1, with D tentatively TRBD1 (5 bases). CDR3 size: 13 residues. In germline, CDR1 is SQVTM, CDR2 ANQGSEA. The V and J ends lost 7 bases and 2 bases respectively, with 14 bases between them. The CDR3 DNA is TGCAGCGCCACGACAGAGCCAAACACTGAAGCTTTCTTT. This sequence encodes CSATTEPNTEAFF. The full variable domain, completed using reference TRBV29-1 and TRBJ1-1, is SAVISQKPSRDICQRGTSLTIQCQVDSQVTMMFWYRQQPGQSLTLIATANQGSEATYESGFVIDKFPISRPNLTFSTLTVSNMSPEDSSIYLCSATTEPNTEAFFGQGTRLTVV.

This clone came up a few times. The chain is built from TRBV7-2 and TRBJ1-1; 10 bases agree with TRBD1. V gave up 4 bases and J gave up 10 bases; unmatched junction bases: 6. CDR1 and CDR2 from the germline V gene are SGHTA and FQGNSA. The CDR3 has 13 residues. CDR3 nucleotides: TGTGCCAGCAGCTCGACAGGGGGCGCAGGAGCTTTCTTT. Its protein is CASSSTGGAGAFF.

The chain uses TRBV6-1 and TRBJ2-5; unclear D gene. Trimming took off 4 bases at V and 2 bases at J, with 14 bases between the two ends. This CDR3 is built from 15 residues. Germline CDR1 and CDR2: MNHNS and SASEGT. The CDR3 nucleotides are TGTGCCAGCAGTGTGAATTCCGGGTTTCAAGAGACCCAGTACTTC. It codes for CASSVNSGFQETQYF.

V gene TRBV4-2 combines with J gene TRBJ1-6, with D hard to call. Per the germline V gene, CDR1 is LGHNA and CDR2 is YNFKEQ. CDR3 length: 17 amino acids. Between the trimmed V and J ends, which lost 0 bases and 0 bases, there was a span of 9 bases. The CDR3 loop reads CASSQDRGSSYNSPLHF. CDR3 DNA: TGTGCCAGCAGCCAAGATAGAGGGAGCTCCTATAATTCACCCCTCCACTTT.

This clone was recorded once. V gene TRBV4-1 combines with J gene TRBJ2-5; TRBD2 agrees at 8 bases. Germline V gives CDR1 MGHRA, CDR2 YSYEKL. V was clipped by 4 bases and J by 2 bases; unmatched bases: 12. The CDR3 contains 17 residues. The CDR3 reads CASSPESLAGAQETQYF. The CDR3 DNA reads as TGCGCCAGCAGCCCGGAATCCCTAGCGGGTGCTCAAGAGACCCAGTACTTC.

This chain uses TRBV10-1 with TRBJ2-1; 7 nucleotides agree with TRBD1. From germline, CDR1 is WNHNN and CDR2 SYGVQD (reference sequence). V lost 0 bases and J lost 7; bases outside the gene matches: 6. The CDR3 loop spans 15 amino acids. CDR3 sequence: CASSESRQGYNEQFF. For the CDR3, the DNA is TGCGCCAGCAGTGAGTCGCGACAGGGTTATAATGAGCAGTTCTTC.

The chain uses TRBV5-6 and TRBJ1-3; weak D call: TRBD1 (6 bases). The CDR3 is made up of 16 amino acids. V lost 0 bases and J 2 bases, leaving 12 bases between the germline ends. Germline V gives CDR1 SGHDT, CDR2 YYEEEE. The CDR3 nucleotides read TGTGCCAGCAGCTTGGACAGGGAAGAGCCTGGAAACACCATATATTTT. Amino acids: CASSLDREEPGNTIYF.

The rearrangement uses TRBV13 and TRBJ2-1, with TRBD1 matching over 10 bases. This CDR3 comprises 15 residues. Germline trimming cut 5 bases from V and 6 bases from J; bases unmatched to any gene: 7. The germline V gene encodes CDR1 PRHDT and CDR2 FYEKMQ (reference sequence). The DNA of the CDR3 is TGTGCCAGCAGCGAGGGACAGGGGTTGCCCAATGAGCAGTTCTTC. This sequence encodes CASSEGQGLPNEQFF.

The rearrangement uses TRBV29-1 and TRBJ2-3; D call uncertain. This CDR3 has 15 residues. Germline V gene data show CDR1 as SQVTM and CDR2 as ANQGSEA. The V and J ends lost 7 bases and 3 bases respectively, with 20 bases between them. Here the CDR3 reads CSGCSLRGVTDTQYF. The CDR3 DNA reads TGCAGCGGATGCTCACTACGTGGAGTGACAGATACGCAGTATTTT.